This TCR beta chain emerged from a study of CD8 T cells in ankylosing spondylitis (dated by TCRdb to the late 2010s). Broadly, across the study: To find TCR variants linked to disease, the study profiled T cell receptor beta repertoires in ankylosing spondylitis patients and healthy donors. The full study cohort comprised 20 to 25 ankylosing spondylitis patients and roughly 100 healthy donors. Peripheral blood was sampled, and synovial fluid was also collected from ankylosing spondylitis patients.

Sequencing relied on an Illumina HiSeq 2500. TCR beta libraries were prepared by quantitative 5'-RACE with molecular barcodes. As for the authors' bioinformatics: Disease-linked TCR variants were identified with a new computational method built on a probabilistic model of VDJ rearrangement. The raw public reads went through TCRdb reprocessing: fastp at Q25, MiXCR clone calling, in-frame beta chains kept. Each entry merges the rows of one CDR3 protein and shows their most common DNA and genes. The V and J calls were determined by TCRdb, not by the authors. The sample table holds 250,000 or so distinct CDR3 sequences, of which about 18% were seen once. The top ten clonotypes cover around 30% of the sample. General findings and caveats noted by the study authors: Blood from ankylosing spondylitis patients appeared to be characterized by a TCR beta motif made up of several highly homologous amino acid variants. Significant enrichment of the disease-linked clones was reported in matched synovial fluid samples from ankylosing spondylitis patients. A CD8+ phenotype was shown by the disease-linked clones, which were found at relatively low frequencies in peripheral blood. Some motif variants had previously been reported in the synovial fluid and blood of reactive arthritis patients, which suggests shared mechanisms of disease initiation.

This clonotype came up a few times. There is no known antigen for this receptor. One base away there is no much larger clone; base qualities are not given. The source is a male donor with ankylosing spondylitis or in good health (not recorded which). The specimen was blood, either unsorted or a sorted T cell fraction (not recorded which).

The CDR3: CATMSRDRGISYEQYF. The sequenced DNA: TGTGCCACCATGAGCCGGGACAGGGGAATCTCCTACGAGCAGTACTTC. The V and J segments used are TRBV6-1 and TRBJ2-7; TRBD1 matches 10 bases in the middle. As encoded in the germline V gene, CDR1 is MNHNS while CDR2 is SASEGT. V is pruned by 10 bases and J by 0 bases, leaving 12 bases of the junction without a gene match. Inclusive of the bounding cysteine and phenylalanine, the CDR3 is 16 residues long. CDR3 DNA is the only sequence kept; it has 48 bases, read in frame from the first base.